The 30 T cell receptor beta chains given below trace back to one sample, sequenced in a study of T cells in Graves' hyperthyroidism and ophthalmopathy. RNA transcripts yielded amplified TCR beta CDR3 regions. HTBI primers drove first-round RT-PCR of the TCR CDR3. TCRdb fed the multiplex PCR reads into MiXCR, producing one record per CDR3 protein. The table lists about 550,000 distinct CDR3 sequences, around 20% of them singletons. Sequenced sample: blood. The receptors stem from a man in his late teens or twenties with Graves' hyperthyroidism.

For this clonotype: A much larger clone sits a single nucleotide away, making a read error possible. The rearrangement links TRBV7-8 to TRBJ1-3; D gene uncertain. Germline CDR1 SGHVS, CDR2 FQNEAQ. CDR3 length equals 15 residues. Trimming removed 3 bases from V and 7 bases from J, with 16 bases in between. The CDR3: CASSLGQNGWNTIYF. The CDR3, as DNA: TGTGCCAGCAGCTTGGGCCAGAACGGCTGGAACACCATATATTTT. Filled out from reference TRBV7-8 and TRBJ1-3, the complete variable domain reads GAGVSQSPRYKVAKRGQDVALRCDPISGHVSLFWYQQALGQGPEFLTYFQNEAQLDKSGLPSDRFFAERPEGSVSTLKIQRTQQEDSAVYLCASSLGQNGWNTIYFGEGSWLTVV.

The chain couples TRBV7-9 to TRBJ2-2; D is perhaps TRBD2 (6 bases). The CDR3 is made up of 14 amino acids. V was clipped by 5 bases and J by 4 bases, with 11 bases between them. CDR1 and CDR2 from the germline V gene are SEHNR and FQNEAQ (reference sequence). The CDR3 DNA follows: TGTGCCAGCAGCATCAGGGAGGTCACCGGGGAGCTGTTTTTT. Its translation is CASSIREVTGELFF.

This clonotype was seen at least ten times. The CDR3 loop is CATSRDVNQPQHF. The CDR3 bases are TGTGCCACCAGCAGAGATGTGAATCAGCCCCAGCATTTT. V and J are TRBV15 and TRBJ1-5, with D uncertain. Germline CDR1 reads LNHNV; CDR2 reads YYDKDF (reference sequence). V dropped 0 bases and J dropped 4 bases, with 4 bases sitting between them. The CDR3 sequence is 13 residues long.

The gene calls are TRBV28 and TRBJ1-1; possibly TRBD1 for D (6 bases). The CDR3 runs 15 residues. Trimming removed 6 bases at V and 2 bases at J, with 16 bases between. Germline CDR1 is MDHEN and CDR2 is SYDVKM. The CDR3 is CASRYTGHINTEAFF. In DNA form, the CDR3 reads TGTGCCAGCAGGTACACGGGACATATTAACACTGAAGCTTTCTTT. The full variable domain, completed using reference TRBV28 and TRBJ1-1, is DVKVTQSSRYLVKRTGEKVFLECVQDMDHENMFWYRQDPGLGLRLIYFSYDVKMKEKGDIPEGYSVSREKKERFSLILESASTNQTSMYLCASRYTGHINTEAFFGQGTRLTVV.

This chain joins TRBV6-1 and TRBJ1-2, with a tentative D call TRBD1 (6 bases). The CDR3 runs 15 residues. V was cut by 5 bases and J by 5 bases, with 18 bases left in between. Germline loops: CDR1 MNHNS, CDR2 SASEGT. The CDR3 region is CASSQQGRGYYGYTF. The DNA for the CDR3 is TGTGCCAGCAGTCAACAGGGAAGGGGGTATTATGGCTACACCTTC.

Many counts were recorded for this clonotype. The chain employs TRBV7-8 and TRBJ1-1; D gene ambiguous. With 5 bases removed from V and 8 bases from J, the gap between germline ends came to 12 bases. Germline V lookup: CDR1 SGHVS, CDR2 FQNEAQ. The CDR3 consists of 12 residues. The CDR3 is CASSPSGEEAFF. CDR3 in DNA: TGTGCCAGCAGCCCCTCGGGTGAGGAAGCTTTCTTT.

The chain is built from TRBV11-2 and TRBJ2-7; D may be TRBD2 (7 bases). From germline, CDR1 is SGHAT and CDR2 FQNNGV. This CDR3 has 14 amino acids. Between the trimmed V and J ends, which lost 1 base and 5 bases, there was a span of 12 bases. CDR3: CASSLAGGLDEQYF. DNA of the CDR3: TGTGCCAGCAGCTTAGCGGGGGGCCTCGACGAGCAGTACTTC.

This clonotype was observed at least ten times. The genes are TRBV19 and TRBJ1-1; D is ambiguous. The CDR3 extends over 12 amino acids. Trimming pared 4 bases from V and 1 base from J, leaving 4 bases between. CDR1 and CDR2 (germline): LNHDA, SQIVND (reference sequence). The CDR3 is CASSTQNTEAFF. CDR3 coding DNA: TGTGCCAGTAGTACTCAGAACACTGAAGCTTTCTTT.

This clonotype was detected only a few times. This chain connects TRBV29-1 to TRBJ1-1, with D tentatively TRBD1 (6 bases). Germline V lookup: CDR1 SQVTM, CDR2 ANQGSEA. CDR3 length: 14 amino acids. Trimming left V 1 base short and J 4 bases short, with 13 bases between. In nucleotides, the CDR3 is TGCAGCGTTGAAGTGGGGGGCGCGGGCACTGAAGCTTTCTTT. Its translation: CSVEVGGAGTEAFF.

This clonotype was counted ten times or more. This sequence joins TRBV15 and TRBJ1-1; D perhaps matches TRBD1 (6 bases). This CDR3 contains 14 residues. Per the germline V gene, CDR1 is LNHNV and CDR2 is YYDKDF (reference sequence). V lost 3 bases and J lost 1, with 9 bases in between. The CDR3 loop reads CATSSDRRNTEAFF. In DNA, the CDR3 is TGTGCCACCAGCAGTGACAGGAGGAACACTGAAGCTTTCTTT. Looking up the rest from reference TRBV15 and TRBJ1-1 gives the full variable domain: DAMVIQNPRYQVTQFGKPVTLSCSQTLNHNVMYWYQQKSSQAPKLLFHYYDKDFNNEADTPDNFQSRRPNTSFCFLDIRSPGLGDTAMYLCATSSDRRNTEAFFGQGTRLTVV.

In its sample, this clonotype was seen many times. V usage is TRBV6-5 and J usage is TRBJ1-2; D gene uncertain. The CDR3 is 13 amino acids. Germline V gives CDR1 MNHEY, CDR2 SVGAGI. Trimming took 2 bases from V and 0 from J, leaving 4 bases between them. The CDR3 DNA follows: TGTGCCAGCAGTTACGTAGCTAACTATGGCTACACCTTC. Translated, it gives CASSYVANYGYTF.

This clonotype was picked up a small number of times. V and J are TRBV5-1 and TRBJ2-2; D is undetermined. The CDR3 contains 16 residues. CDR1 is SGHRS, CDR2 YFSETQ, per germline. Trimming took off 4 bases at V and 0 bases at J, with 13 bases between the two ends. The CDR3 sequence: CASSQTRQPNTGELFF. CDR3 DNA sequence: TGCGCCAGCAGCCAAACTCGGCAGCCGAACACCGGGGAGCTGTTTTTT.

This clonotype was observed a handful of times. This sequence may be a read error, since a much larger clone differs from it by one base. The CDR3 DNA reads TGTGCCAGCAGTTTCGCAGGGGGAGCCTACGGGCAGTACTTC. Translated: CASSFAGGAYGQYF. The V call is TRBV27, the J call TRBJ2-7; 7 bases fit TRBD1. This CDR3 has 14 amino acids. In germline, CDR1 is MNHEY, CDR2 SMNVEV (reference sequence).

This clonotype was observed many times. This sequence joins TRBV6-1 and TRBJ1-2; D gene uncertain. Between the trimmed V and J ends, which lost 7 bases and 0 bases, there was a span of 9 bases. Germline CDR1 MNHNS, CDR2 SASEGT. This CDR3 comprises 13 residues. The CDR3 DNA reads as TGTGCCAGCACGAAGGCTTCTAACTATGGCTACACCTTC. It encodes CASTKASNYGYTF.

The CDR3 bases are TGTGCCAGTAGTCCCAGACAGCCCAATCAGCCCCAGCATTTT. Protein sequence: CASSPRQPNQPQHF. This chain connects TRBV19 to TRBJ1-5; a weak D match, TRBD1 (5 bases). CDR1 is LNHDA and CDR2 is SQIVND in the germline V gene (reference sequence). This CDR3 has 14 amino acids. V shed 5 bases and J shed 3 bases, with 11 bases lying between them.

In this sample, this clonotype turned up many times. The rearrangement links TRBV19 to TRBJ1-1; weak D call: TRBD1 (6 bases). Germline-derived CDR1 and CDR2 are LNHDA and SQIVND (reference sequence). CDR3 length: 16 residues. V lost 5 bases, J lost 1 base, and 17 bases lay in between. The CDR3 spells CASSPRFQGPNTEAFF. CDR3 in DNA: TGTGCCAGTAGTCCGCGGTTTCAGGGGCCGAACACTGAAGCTTTCTTT.

The sample holds many counts of this clonotype. J is TRBJ1-1 and V is TRBV6-1, with D maybe TRBD1 (5 bases). The CDR3 spans 14 residues. Trimming cost V 6 bases and J 8 bases, with 19 bases left between them. The germline gives CDR1 MNHNS, CDR2 SASEGT. The CDR3 DNA reads as TGTGCCAGCAGGCGGGGTGACAGAGTGGTCGAAGCTTTCTTT. Its translation is CASRRGDRVVEAFF.

This clonotype was observed at least ten times. CDR3 in DNA: TGTGCCAGCACCTCCGGGGGGATTAGGCAGCCCCAGCATTTT. Protein product: CASTSGGIRQPQHF. The chain uses TRBV12-3 or TRBV12-4 and TRBJ1-5; D possibly corresponds to TRBD1 (5 bases). The CDR3 has 14 residues. Trimming shortened V by 7 bases and J by 7 bases, and 17 bases separated the two germline ends.

The CDR3 bases are TGTGCCAGCAGTCGATCGGGGGGGACGGGCTACACCTTC. It codes for CASSRSGGTGYTF. This chain joins TRBV12-3 or TRBV12-4 and TRBJ1-2, with TRBD1 as a possible D gene (5 bases). The CDR3 sequence is 13 residues long. Trimming stripped 5 bases from V and 8 bases from J, with 15 bases between.

The V gene is TRBV30, the J gene TRBJ2-7; D is ambiguous. Germline V gene data show CDR1 as GTSNPN and CDR2 as SVGIG (reference sequence). The CDR3 spans 16 residues. Trimming stripped 4 bases from V and 0 bases from J, with 19 bases between. This chain's CDR3 is CAWNERAASNSYEQYF. DNA for the CDR3: TGTGCCTGGAACGAAAGGGCAGCCTCTAACTCCTACGAGCAGTACTTC.

Many counts were recorded for this clonotype. The rearrangement uses TRBV28 and TRBJ1-2; no firm D call. The germline V gene encodes CDR1 MDHEN and CDR2 SYDVKM. Trimming shortened V by 2 bases and J by 8 bases, and 15 bases separated the two germline ends. This CDR3 region has 14 residues. The CDR3 here is CASSLRAHTYGYTF. For the CDR3, the DNA is TGTGCCAGCAGTTTACGAGCCCACACCTACGGCTACACCTTC.

For the CDR3, the DNA is TGCGCCAGCAGCCGCGACGGGACAGCGGGTGGGGAGCTGTTTTTT. Translating gives CASSRDGTAGGELFF. The genes are TRBV4-1 and TRBJ2-2; tentatively, D is TRBD1 (7 bases). This CDR3 is 15 amino acids long. CDR1 and CDR2 (germline): MGHRA, YSYEKL. Trimming left V 4 bases short and J 8 bases short, with 17 bases between.

The V and J genes are TRBV6-1 and TRBJ2-3, with 8 bases that match TRBD2. The CDR3 spans 17 residues. V lost 1 base and J lost 0; bases outside the gene matches: 6. In germline, CDR1 is MNHNS, CDR2 SASEGT. The CDR3 region has the DNA TGTGCCAGCAGTGAAGAAATAGCGGGGACTAGCACAGATACGCAGTATTTT. Its protein is CASSEEIAGTSTDTQYF.

This clonotype showed up many times. This chain uses TRBV5-1 with TRBJ1-1; the D is unclear. The CDR3 length is 12 residues. The V end was cut by 5 bases, the J end by 6 bases, with 11 bases between. Germline V gives CDR1 SGHRS, CDR2 YFSETQ. The CDR3 sequence is CASRGREAEAFF. CDR3 sequence (DNA): TGCGCCAGCAGAGGGAGGGAGGCTGAAGCTTTCTTT.

The table lists this clonotype with many counts. The chain couples TRBV6-5 to TRBJ1-3; 8 bases are shared with TRBD1. After removal of 2 bases from V and 0 bases from J, the junction contained 6 bases not matched to a gene. The CDR3 consists of 17 residues. Germline V gene lookup returns CDR1 MNHEY and CDR2 SVGAGI. The CDR3 region has the DNA TGTGCCAGCAGTTACGGGCAGGGGGCCCCCTCTGGAAACACCATATATTTT. Its translation: CASSYGQGAPSGNTIYF.

In its sample, this clonotype was seen many times. The chain couples TRBV5-1 to TRBJ2-4; TRBD2 is a possible D gene (5 bases). Trimming removed 3 bases from V and 8 bases from J, with 18 bases in between. Germline values: CDR1 SGHRS, CDR2 YFSETQ. The CDR3 loop spans 15 amino acids. CDR3 nucleotide sequence: TGCGCCAGCAGCTCCGGACTCCGACCCGGTGACATTCAGTACTTC. Its protein product is CASSSGLRPGDIQYF.

This clonotype was counted ten times or more. This chain links TRBV7-9 with TRBJ2-7; D is unclear. This CDR3 has 12 amino acids. The V gene lost 0 bases and the J gene lost 9 bases, with 9 bases spanning the gap. Germline CDR1 is SEHNR and CDR2 is FQNEAQ (reference sequence). The CDR3 coding sequence is TGTGCCAGCAGCTTAGCCACAGCTCTGCAGTACTTC. This encodes CASSLATALQYF. The entire variable domain, with the rest obtained from reference TRBV7-9 and TRBJ2-7, is as follows: DTGVSQNPRHKITKRGQNVTFRCDPISEHNRLYWYRQTLGQGPEFLTYFQNEAQLEKSRLLSDRFSAERPKGSFSTLEIQRTEQGDSAMYLCASSLATALQYFGPGTRLTVT.

This clonotype was counted ten times or more. The V and J genes are TRBV4-1 and TRBJ2-5; TRBD2 aligns across 11 bases. Unmatched junction bases numbered 3, after V lost 2 bases and J lost 4 bases. Germline CDR1 is MGHRA and CDR2 is YSYEKL. The CDR3 has 15 residues. This chain's CDR3 is CASSQLTSGAETQYF. CDR3 DNA: TGCGCCAGCAGCCAACTGACTAGCGGGGCAGAGACCCAGTACTTC.

In this sample, this clonotype turned up many times. V is TRBV28 and J is TRBJ2-7, with D perhaps TRBD2 (6 bases). The germline gives CDR1 MDHEN, CDR2 SYDVKM. The CDR3 runs to 13 residues. The germline V and J ends were trimmed by 1 base and 6 bases, with 10 bases remaining between them. The CDR3 DNA follows: TGTGCCAGCAGTTTATCCCTAGCGCGCGAGCAGTACTTC. Amino acid sequence: CASSLSLAREQYF.

This clonotype was counted many times. The chain carries TRBV24-1 and TRBJ1-2; D is unresolved. The germline CDR1 and CDR2 sequences are KGHDR and SFDVKD. This CDR3 has 12 amino acids. Trimming left V 3 bases short and J 8 bases short, with 9 bases between. The CDR3 nucleotides are TGTGCCACCAGTGATCCCCTTTGGGGCTACACCTTC. This encodes CATSDPLWGYTF.